This T cell receptor (beta chain) derives from a study of blood T cell repertoires in COVID-19. Clones were sequenced by immunoSEQ multiplex PCR, and TCRdb holds only the in-frame ones, with some missing. Here the sample spans 300,000 or so clones, more than 70% being singletons. The germline gives CDR1 SGHTA, CDR2 FQGNSA. The CDR3 has 13 amino acids. The V and J ends lost 4 bases and 15 bases, in that order; junction bases with no gene match: 7. The receptor comes from a woman between 45 and 65 years old with acute or convalescent COVID-19. The J gene is TRBJ2-1, the V gene TRBV7-2; 12 bases are a match to TRBD2. Material: peripheral blood. CDR3 sequence: CASSSSTSGRPFF. The CDR3 bases are TGTGCCAGCAGCTCAAGCACTAGCGGGAGGCCGTTCTTC. The full variable domain, its missing parts supplied by reference TRBV7-2 and TRBJ2-1, is GAGVSQSPSNKVTEKGKDVELRCDPISGHTALYWYRQSLGQGLEFLIYFQGNSAPDKSGLPSDRFSAERTGGSVSTLTIQRTQQEDSAVYLCASSSSTSGRPFFGPGTRLTVL.